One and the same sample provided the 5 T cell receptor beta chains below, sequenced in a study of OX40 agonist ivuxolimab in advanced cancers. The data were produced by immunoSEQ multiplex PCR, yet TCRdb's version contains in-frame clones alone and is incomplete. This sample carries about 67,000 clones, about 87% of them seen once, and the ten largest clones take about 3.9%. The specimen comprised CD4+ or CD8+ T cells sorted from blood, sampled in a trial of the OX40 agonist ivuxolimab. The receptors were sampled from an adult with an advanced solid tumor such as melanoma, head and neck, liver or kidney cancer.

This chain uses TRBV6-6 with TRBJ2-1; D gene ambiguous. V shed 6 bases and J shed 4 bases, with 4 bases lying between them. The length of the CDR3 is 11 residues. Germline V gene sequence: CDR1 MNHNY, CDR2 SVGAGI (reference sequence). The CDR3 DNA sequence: TGTGCCAGCAGCCTTTACAATGAGCAGTTCTTC. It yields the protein CASSLYNEQFF.

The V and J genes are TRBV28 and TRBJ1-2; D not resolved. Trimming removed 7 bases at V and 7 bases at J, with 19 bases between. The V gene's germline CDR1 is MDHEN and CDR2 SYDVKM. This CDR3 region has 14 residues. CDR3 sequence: CASTLLTGSLGYTF. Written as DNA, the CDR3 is TGTGCCAGCACCCTCTTGACGGGTTCTCTTGGCTACACCTTC.

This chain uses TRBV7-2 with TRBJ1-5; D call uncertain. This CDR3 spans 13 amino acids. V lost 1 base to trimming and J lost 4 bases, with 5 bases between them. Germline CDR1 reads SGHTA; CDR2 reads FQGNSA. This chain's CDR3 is CASSLGRNQPQHF. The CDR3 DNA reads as TGTGCCAGCAGCTTAGGCCGAAATCAGCCCCAGCATTTT.

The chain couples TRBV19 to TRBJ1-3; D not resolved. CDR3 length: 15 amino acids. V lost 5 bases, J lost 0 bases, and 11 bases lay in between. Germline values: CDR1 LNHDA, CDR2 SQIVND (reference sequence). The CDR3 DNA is TGTGCCAGTAGTTTCCAGAAAACCTCTGGAAACACCATATATTTT. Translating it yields CASSFQKTSGNTIYF.

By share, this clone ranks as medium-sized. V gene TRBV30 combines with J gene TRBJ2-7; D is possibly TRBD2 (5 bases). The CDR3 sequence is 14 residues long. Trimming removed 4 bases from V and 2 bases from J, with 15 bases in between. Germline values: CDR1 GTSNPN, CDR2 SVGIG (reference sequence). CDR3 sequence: CAWTPNPGAYEQYF. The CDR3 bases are TGTGCCTGGACCCCAAACCCCGGGGCCTACGAGCAGTACTTC.